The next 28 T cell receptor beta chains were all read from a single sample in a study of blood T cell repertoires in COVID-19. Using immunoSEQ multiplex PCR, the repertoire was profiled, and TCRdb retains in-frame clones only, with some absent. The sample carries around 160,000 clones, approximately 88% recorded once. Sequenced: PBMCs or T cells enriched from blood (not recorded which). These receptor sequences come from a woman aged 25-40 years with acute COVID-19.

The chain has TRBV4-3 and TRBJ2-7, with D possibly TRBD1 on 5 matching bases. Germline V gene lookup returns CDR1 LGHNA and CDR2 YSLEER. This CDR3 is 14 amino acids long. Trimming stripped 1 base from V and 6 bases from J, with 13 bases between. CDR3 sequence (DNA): TGCGCCAGCAGCCAAGGACTTTTAGGGGCCGAGCAGTACTTC. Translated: CASSQGLLGAEQYF.

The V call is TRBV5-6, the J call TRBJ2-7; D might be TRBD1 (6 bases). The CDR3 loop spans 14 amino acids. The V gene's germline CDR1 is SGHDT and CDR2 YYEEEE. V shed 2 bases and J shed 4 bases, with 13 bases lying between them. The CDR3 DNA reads TGTGCCAGCAGCTTATGGACAGACGGGTACGAGCAGTACTTC. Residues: CASSLWTDGYEQYF.

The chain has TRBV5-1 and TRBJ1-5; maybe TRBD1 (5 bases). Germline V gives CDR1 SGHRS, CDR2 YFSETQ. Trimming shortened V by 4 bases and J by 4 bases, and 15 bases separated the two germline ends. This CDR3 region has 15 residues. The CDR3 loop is CASSPGYGGNQPQHF. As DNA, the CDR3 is TGCGCCAGCAGCCCGGGGTACGGGGGTAATCAGCCCCAGCATTTT.

The CDR3 nucleotides are TGTGCCAGCAGCTTAGTCCAGGGGTTAGATACGCAGTATTTT. It translates to CASSLVQGLDTQYF. V usage is TRBV7-2 and J usage is TRBJ2-3; D may be TRBD1 (6 bases). There are 14 residues in the CDR3. V shed 1 base and J shed 5 bases, with 10 bases lying between them. Germline loops: CDR1 SGHTA, CDR2 FQGNSA.

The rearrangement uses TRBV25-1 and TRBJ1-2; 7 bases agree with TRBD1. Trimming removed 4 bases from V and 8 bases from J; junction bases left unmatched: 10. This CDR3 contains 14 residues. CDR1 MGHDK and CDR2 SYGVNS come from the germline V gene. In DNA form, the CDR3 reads TGTGCCAGCAGTGGACAAACAGGGGTTTGGGGCTACACCTTC. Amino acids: CASSGQTGVWGYTF.

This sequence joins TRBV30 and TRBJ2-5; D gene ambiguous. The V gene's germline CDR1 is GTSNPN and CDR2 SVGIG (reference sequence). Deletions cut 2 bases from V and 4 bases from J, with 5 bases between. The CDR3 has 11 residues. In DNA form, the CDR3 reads TGTGCCTGGAGTTATCTAGAGACCCAGTACTTC. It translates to CAWSYLETQYF.

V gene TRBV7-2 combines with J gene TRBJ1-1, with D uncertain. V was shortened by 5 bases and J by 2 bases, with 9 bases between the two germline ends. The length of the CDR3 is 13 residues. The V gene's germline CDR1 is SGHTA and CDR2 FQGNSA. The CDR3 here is CASSGRLNTEAFF. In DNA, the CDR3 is TGTGCCAGCAGCGGACGACTAAACACTGAAGCTTTCTTT.

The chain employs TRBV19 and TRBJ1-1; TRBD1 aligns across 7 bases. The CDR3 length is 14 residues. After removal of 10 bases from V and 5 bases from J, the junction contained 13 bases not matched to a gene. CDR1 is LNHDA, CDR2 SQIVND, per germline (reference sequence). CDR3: CATIKGGGWTEAFF. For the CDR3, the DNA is TGTGCCACTATAAAAGGAGGGGGCTGGACTGAAGCTTTCTTT.

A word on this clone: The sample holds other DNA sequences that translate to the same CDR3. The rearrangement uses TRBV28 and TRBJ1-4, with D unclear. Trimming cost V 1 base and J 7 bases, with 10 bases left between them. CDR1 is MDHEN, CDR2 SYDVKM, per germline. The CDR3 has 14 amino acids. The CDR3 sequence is CASSLSGGREKLFF. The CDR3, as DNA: TGTGCCAGCAGTTTATCGGGAGGGCGTGAAAAACTGTTTTTT.

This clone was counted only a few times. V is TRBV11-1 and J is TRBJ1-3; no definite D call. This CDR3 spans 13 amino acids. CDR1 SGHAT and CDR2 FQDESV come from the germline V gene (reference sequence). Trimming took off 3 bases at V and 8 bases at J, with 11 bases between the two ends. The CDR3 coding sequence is TGTGCCAGCAGCTTGTTTGGCTTGGACACCATATATTTT. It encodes CASSLFGLDTIYF.

In DNA, the CDR3 is TGTGCCAGCAGCTTAGAGGTGCTAGCCGCCAAGGGCGAGCAGTACTTC. This codes for CASSLEVLAAKGEQYF. The chain has TRBV7-6 and TRBJ2-7; tentative D call: TRBD2 (5 bases). The CDR3 runs 16 residues. V lost 1 base to trimming and J lost 6 bases, with 19 bases between them. Germline V gene sequence: CDR1 SGHVS, CDR2 FNYEAQ.

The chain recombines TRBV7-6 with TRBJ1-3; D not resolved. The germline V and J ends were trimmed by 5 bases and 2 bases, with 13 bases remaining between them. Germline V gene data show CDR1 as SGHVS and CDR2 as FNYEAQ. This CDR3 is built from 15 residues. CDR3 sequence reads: CASSIGGNPGNTIYF. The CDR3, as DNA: TGTGCCAGCAGCATTGGAGGGAACCCTGGAAACACCATATATTTT.

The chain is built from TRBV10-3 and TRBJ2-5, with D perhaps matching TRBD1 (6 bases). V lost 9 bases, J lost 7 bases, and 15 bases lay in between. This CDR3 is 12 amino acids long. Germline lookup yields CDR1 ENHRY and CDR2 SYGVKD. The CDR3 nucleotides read TGTGCCATTAAACAGGGTATGGGGACCCAGTACTTC. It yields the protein CAIKQGMGTQYF.

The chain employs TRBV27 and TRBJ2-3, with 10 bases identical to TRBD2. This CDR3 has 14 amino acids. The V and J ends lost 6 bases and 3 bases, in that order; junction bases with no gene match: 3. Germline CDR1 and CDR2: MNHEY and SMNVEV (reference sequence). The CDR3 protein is CASRRAGGTDTQYF. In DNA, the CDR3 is TGTGCCAGCAGGAGAGCGGGAGGGACAGATACGCAGTATTTT.

CDR3 in DNA: TGTGCCAGCAGTCAACGGGGAGAGGGGAGGTACAATGAGCAGTTCTTC. Its protein is CASSQRGEGRYNEQFF. The rearrangement links TRBV7-2 to TRBJ2-1; TRBD2 is a possible D gene (6 bases). In germline, CDR1 is SGHTA, CDR2 FQGNSA. V lost 6 bases, J lost 4 bases, and 19 bases lay in between. This CDR3 region has 16 residues.

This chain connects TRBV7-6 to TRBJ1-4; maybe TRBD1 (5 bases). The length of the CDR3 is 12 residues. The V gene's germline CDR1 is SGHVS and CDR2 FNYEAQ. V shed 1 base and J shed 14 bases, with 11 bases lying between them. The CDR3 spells CASSLVAGDLFF. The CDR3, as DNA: TGTGCCAGCAGCTTAGTGGCGGGGGACCTGTTTTTT.

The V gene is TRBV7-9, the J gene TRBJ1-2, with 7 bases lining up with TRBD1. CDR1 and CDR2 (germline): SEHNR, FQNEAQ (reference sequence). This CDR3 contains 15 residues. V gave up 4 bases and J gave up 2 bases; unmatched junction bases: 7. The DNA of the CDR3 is TGTGCCAGCAGCTCCCAAGGGGGCTGGAACTATGGCTACACCTTC. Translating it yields CASSSQGGWNYGYTF.

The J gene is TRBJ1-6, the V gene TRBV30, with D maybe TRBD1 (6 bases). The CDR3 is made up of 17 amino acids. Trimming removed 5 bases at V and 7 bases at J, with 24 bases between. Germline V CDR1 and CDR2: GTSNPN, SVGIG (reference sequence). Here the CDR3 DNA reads TGTGCCTGGGGGGACACAGGTTCCTTCTGGCAGAATTCACCCCTCCACTTT. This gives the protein CAWGDTGSFWQNSPLHF.

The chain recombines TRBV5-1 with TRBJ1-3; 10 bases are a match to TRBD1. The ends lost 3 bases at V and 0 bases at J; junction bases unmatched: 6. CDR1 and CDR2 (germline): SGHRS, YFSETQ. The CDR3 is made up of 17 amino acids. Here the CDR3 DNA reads TGCGCCAGCAGCTCCCACCGGGACAGGGGCTCTGGAAACACCATATATTTT. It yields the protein CASSSHRDRGSGNTIYF.

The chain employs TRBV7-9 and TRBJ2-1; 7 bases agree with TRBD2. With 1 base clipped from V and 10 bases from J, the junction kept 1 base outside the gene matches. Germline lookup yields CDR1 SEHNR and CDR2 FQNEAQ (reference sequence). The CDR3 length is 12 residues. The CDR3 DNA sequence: TGTGCCAGCAGCTTAGGGCGGGAGGAGCAGTTCTTC. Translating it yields CASSLGREEQFF.

The CDR3 loop is CASNPRSGANVLTF. The CDR3 bases are TGCGCCAGCAATCCTAGATCTGGGGCCAACGTCCTGACTTTC. The J gene is TRBJ2-6, the V gene TRBV10-1; D is unclear. V dropped 7 bases and J dropped 1 base, with 8 bases sitting between them. CDR1 is WNHNN, CDR2 SYGVQD, per germline (reference sequence). This CDR3 is 14 amino acids long.

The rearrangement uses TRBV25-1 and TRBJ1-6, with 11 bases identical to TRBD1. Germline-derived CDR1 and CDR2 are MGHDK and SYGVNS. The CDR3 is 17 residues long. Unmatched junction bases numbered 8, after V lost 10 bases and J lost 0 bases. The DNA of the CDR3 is TGTGCCACCAAGGGGACAGGGGGAAGCTCCTATAATTCACCCCTCCACTTT. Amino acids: CATKGTGGSSYNSPLHF.

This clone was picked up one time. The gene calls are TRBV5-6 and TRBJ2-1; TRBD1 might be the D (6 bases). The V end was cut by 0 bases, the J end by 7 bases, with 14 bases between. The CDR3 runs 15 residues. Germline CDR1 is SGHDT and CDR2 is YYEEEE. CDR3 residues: CASSLGPQGLNEQFF. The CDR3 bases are TGTGCCAGCAGCTTGGGTCCACAGGGATTGAATGAGCAGTTCTTC.

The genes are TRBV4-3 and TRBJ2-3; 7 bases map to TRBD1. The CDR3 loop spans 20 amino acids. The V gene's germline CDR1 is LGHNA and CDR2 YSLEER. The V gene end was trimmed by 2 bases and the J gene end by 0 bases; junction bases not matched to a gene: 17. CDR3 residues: CASSQRKLPTGELSTDTQYF. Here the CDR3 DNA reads TGCGCCAGCAGCCAACGTAAACTACCAACAGGGGAACTTAGCACAGATACGCAGTATTTT.

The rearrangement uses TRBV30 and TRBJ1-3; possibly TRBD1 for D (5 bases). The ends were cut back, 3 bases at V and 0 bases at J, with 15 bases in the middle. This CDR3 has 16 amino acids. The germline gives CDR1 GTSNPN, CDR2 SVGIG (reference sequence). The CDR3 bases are TGTGCCTGGAGGCGTTACCCCGGGGGCTCTGGAAACACCATATATTTT. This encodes CAWRRYPGGSGNTIYF.

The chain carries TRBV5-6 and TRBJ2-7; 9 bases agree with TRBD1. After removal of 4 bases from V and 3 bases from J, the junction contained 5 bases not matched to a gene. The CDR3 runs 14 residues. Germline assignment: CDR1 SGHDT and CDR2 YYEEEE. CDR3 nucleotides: TGTGCCAGCAGCAGGCGGGACAGGGACTACGAGCAGTACTTC. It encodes CASSRRDRDYEQYF.

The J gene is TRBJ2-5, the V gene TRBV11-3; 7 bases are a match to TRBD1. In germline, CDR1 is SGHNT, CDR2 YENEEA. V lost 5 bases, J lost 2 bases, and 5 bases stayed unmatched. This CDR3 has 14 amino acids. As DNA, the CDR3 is TGTGCCAGCAGCCCCGACAGGGATCAAGAGACCCAGTACTTC. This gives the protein CASSPDRDQETQYF.

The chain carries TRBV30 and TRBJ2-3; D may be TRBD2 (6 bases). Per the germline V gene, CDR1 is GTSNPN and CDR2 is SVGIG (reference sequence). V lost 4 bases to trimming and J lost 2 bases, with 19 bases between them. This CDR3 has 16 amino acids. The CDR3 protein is CAWTAGTRINTDTQYF. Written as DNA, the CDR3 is TGTGCCTGGACCGCGGGGACTCGCATAAACACAGATACGCAGTATTTT.